Below, 19 T cell receptor beta chains from the same sample are listed, as sequenced in a study of vaccination and CD4 T cells after COVID-19 (dated 2022 in TCRdb). The library was made by PCR. The listed sequencing device is Illumina iSeq 100. DNA from cultured CD4+ T cells was subjected to TCR sequencing with the Oncomine TCR Beta short-read assay at the Johns Hopkins FTIC core. TCRdb reran the public reads through fastp at Q25 and MiXCR, keeping productive beta chains. When rows share a CDR3 protein, they turn into one entry using the most common DNA and genes. The sample table records over 10,000 distinct CDR3 sequences; 30% to 35% of these occur just once. The ten largest account for around a third of the sample. No antigen has been assigned to these receptors. The sample's treatment or condition label is to be understood as: roughly 10-day PBMC culture with coronavirus spike peptide pools or control peptides (ViraFEST assay).

Here the sequenced sample was CD4+ T cells from blood, cultured in vitro, taken before SARS-CoV-2 vaccination. The receptor set was obtained from a human donor who received a COVID-19 vaccine.

This chain joins TRBV6-5 and TRBJ2-3, with D perhaps being TRBD1 or TRBD2 (5 bases each). The germline V gene encodes CDR1 MNHEY and CDR2 SVGAGI. The CDR3 is 12 residues long. V lost 0 bases, J lost 14 bases, and 12 bases lay in between. CDR3 region: CASSYSLAGTYF. CDR3 coding DNA: TGTGCCAGCAGTTACTCGCTCGCAGGGACGTATTTT.

This chain uses TRBV20-1 with TRBJ1-3; 7 bases line up with TRBD1. Germline V gene lookup returns CDR1 DFQATT and CDR2 SNEGSKA (reference sequence). V lost 5 bases and J lost 4; bases outside the gene matches: 8. CDR3 length: 14 amino acids. The CDR3 bases are TGCAGTGCTGGTCGGACAGGACGGGGAAACACCATATATTTT. It is translated as CSAGRTGRGNTIYF.

V and J are TRBV2 and TRBJ2-3, with 7 bases that match TRBD2. This CDR3 has 17 residues. Germline-derived CDR1 and CDR2 are SNHLY and FYNNEI. V was pared by 7 bases and J by 1 base, with 14 bases of the junction left unmatched. This CDR3 reads CASTRWVAGDRTDTQYF. In DNA form, the CDR3 reads TGTGCCAGCACCCGGTGGGTGGCGGGGGATCGCACAGATACGCAGTATTTT.

This clonotype was observed a few times. V and J are TRBV20-1 and TRBJ2-3, with a tentative D call TRBD2 (6 bases). From germline, CDR1 is DFQATT and CDR2 SNEGSKA (reference sequence). Trimming pared 4 bases from V and 5 bases from J, leaving 13 bases between. This CDR3 contains 13 residues. Here the CDR3 DNA reads TGCAGTGCTAAAGGGCCCGGGGGAGATACGCAGTATTTT. Translating it yields CSAKGPGGDTQYF.

This clonotype was seen a handful of times. The gene calls are TRBV6-5 and TRBJ1-1; TRBD1 aligns across 7 bases. Germline CDR1 MNHEY, CDR2 SVGAGI. The V segment lost 2 bases and the J segment 1 base; nucleotides outside the gene matches: 4. CDR3 length: 15 amino acids. The CDR3 protein is CASSYQGEGNTEAFF. CDR3 nucleotide sequence: TGTGCCAGCAGTTACCAGGGGGAGGGGAACACTGAAGCTTTCTTT.

V and J are TRBV4-1 and TRBJ2-3; tentatively, D is TRBD2 (6 bases). V lost 2 bases to trimming and J lost 0 bases, with 15 bases between them. The CDR3 extends over 17 amino acids. Germline V gene lookup returns CDR1 MGHRA and CDR2 YSYEKL. The CDR3 DNA is TGCGCCAGCAGCCAAATCCGGCGGGGACCGAGCACAGATACGCAGTATTTT. Translation: CASSQIRRGPSTDTQYF.

The chain carries TRBV4-1 and TRBJ2-4, with 9 bases lining up with TRBD1. The CDR3 contains 18 residues. The ends lost 2 bases at V and 8 bases at J; junction bases unmatched: 16. CDR1 and CDR2 (germline): MGHRA, YSYEKL. The CDR3 region is CASSQKLFQGQGNDIQYF. CDR3 DNA: TGCGCCAGCAGCCAAAAGCTCTTCCAGGGACAGGGAAATGACATTCAGTACTTC.

The sample holds a few counts of this clonotype. CDR3 sequence: CASKGWGHTEAFF. The DNA of the CDR3 is TGTGCCAGCAAAGGGTGGGGTCACACTGAAGCTTTCTTT. This chain links TRBV6-1 with TRBJ1-1, with unresolved D. V was trimmed by 7 bases and J by 3 bases, leaving 12 bases between them. Germline CDR1 and CDR2: MNHNS and SASEGT. This CDR3 is 13 amino acids long.

As for this clonotype: The junction departs from the called germline gene at one end, perhaps through a read error. The chain carries TRBV20-1 and TRBJ1-2; D is uncertain. The CDR3 is made up of 14 amino acids. From germline, CDR1 is DFQATT and CDR2 SNEGSKA (reference sequence). DNA for the CDR3: TGCAGTGCTATCTGGCAGAACCTAAACTATGGCCACACCTTC. Translated, it gives CSAIWQNLNYGHTF.

The V call is TRBV19, the J call TRBJ2-6; 11 bases are a match to TRBD2. The CDR3 extends over 17 amino acids. The V gene's germline CDR1 is LNHDA and CDR2 SQIVND (reference sequence). V lost 5 bases, J lost 1 base, and 4 bases stayed unmatched. CDR3 sequence (DNA): TGTGCCAGTAGTCAGACTAGCGGGGTTTCTGGGGCCAACGTCCTGACTTTC. Residues: CASSQTSGVSGANVLTF.

The chain recombines TRBV12-3 or TRBV12-4 with TRBJ1-1; D may be TRBD1 (5 bases). The CDR3 totals 15 residues. Trimming stripped 1 base from V and 1 base from J, with 10 bases between. CDR3 nucleotide sequence: TGTGCCAGCAGTTTAGTAAGGGGAGGGAACACTGAAGCTTTCTTT. It codes for CASSLVRGGNTEAFF.

This clonotype was counted between two and nine times. J is TRBJ2-3 and V is TRBV12-3 or TRBV12-4; D might be TRBD2 (5 bases). The CDR3 covers 15 residues. The V gene lost 6 bases and the J gene lost 2 bases, with 15 bases spanning the gap. The chain's CDR3 is CASRVRAGITDTQYF. CDR3 in DNA: TGTGCCAGCAGGGTGAGGGCGGGCATCACAGATACGCAGTATTTT.

The chain carries TRBV5-1 and TRBJ1-5; 10 bases map to TRBD1. Germline loops: CDR1 SGHRS, CDR2 YFSETQ. CDR3 length: 15 amino acids. The V gene end was trimmed by 4 bases and the J gene end by 4 bases; junction bases not matched to a gene: 5. DNA of the CDR3: TGCGCCAGCAGCCGGACAGGGGGGGATAATCAGCCCCAGCATTTT. Its translation: CASSRTGGDNQPQHF. The variable domain in full, with the rest retrieved from reference TRBV5-1 and TRBJ1-5, is KAGVTQTPRYLIKTRGQQVTLSCSPISGHRSVSWYQQTPGQGLQFLFEYFSETQRNKGNFPGRFSGRQFSNSRSEMNVSTLELGDSALYLCASSRTGGDNQPQHFGDGTRLSIL.

This clonotype appeared a few times. The V gene is TRBV27, the J gene TRBJ2-7; D perhaps matches TRBD2 (6 bases). CDR1 is MNHEY, CDR2 SMNVEV, per germline (reference sequence). Trimming cost V 9 bases and J 3 bases, with 9 bases left between them. The CDR3 is made up of 11 amino acids. The CDR3, as DNA: TGTGCCAGGGGGGGTTGCTACGAGCAGTACTTC. This codes for CARGGCYEQYF.

Only a few counts were recorded for this clonotype. This sequence joins TRBV7-9 and TRBJ2-3; 7 bases align to TRBD2. This CDR3 region has 13 residues. After removal of 3 bases from V and 5 bases from J, the junction contained 2 bases not matched to a gene. Germline V lookup: CDR1 SEHNR, CDR2 FQNEAQ (reference sequence). The DNA for the CDR3 is TGTGCCAGCAGCTTCGAGCGGGAAGATACGCAGTATTTT. Protein sequence: CASSFEREDTQYF.

The chain is built from TRBV12-3 or TRBV12-4 and TRBJ1-2, with D possibly TRBD1 on 6 matching bases. The CDR3 runs to 14 residues. Trimming took off 6 bases at V and 4 bases at J, with 15 bases between the two ends. In DNA, the CDR3 is TGTGCCAGCAGGGGGGCAGGGAGTTCCTATGGCTACACCTTC. Amino acids: CASRGAGSSYGYTF.

The rearrangement links TRBV29-1 to TRBJ2-5; no firm D call. This CDR3 comprises 12 residues. CDR1 is SQVTM, CDR2 ANQGSEA, per germline. The CDR3 loop reads CSSTELQETQYF. In DNA form, the CDR3 reads TGCAGTTCCACGGAGCTTCAAGAGACCCAGTACTTC.

This chain uses TRBV5-4 with TRBJ2-7, with D perhaps matching TRBD1 (5 bases). Germline V gene data show CDR1 as SGHNT and CDR2 as YYREEE (reference sequence). The CDR3 has 16 residues. The V end was cut by 4 bases, the J end by 2 bases, with 19 bases between. The CDR3 loop reads CASSPDPRDGPYEQYF. CDR3 sequence (DNA): TGTGCCAGCAGCCCGGACCCCAGGGATGGTCCCTACGAGCAGTACTTC.

CDR3 sequence: CASSLRGGGASGANVLTF. The DNA of the CDR3 is TGTGCCAGCAGCTTGAGGGGCGGGGGGGCCTCTGGGGCCAACGTCCTGACTTTC. The chain carries TRBV5-4 and TRBJ2-6; 9 bases agree with TRBD2. The CDR3 consists of 18 residues. V gave up 1 base and J gave up 0 bases; unmatched junction bases: 5. The V gene's germline CDR1 is SGHNT and CDR2 YYREEE (reference sequence).